This T cell receptor beta chain appears in the sequencing data of a study of patients and donors after allogeneic stem cell transplantation. This clonotype was seen a few times. Looked up from germline, CDR1 is SGDLS and CDR2 is YYNGEE. The CDR3 is 15 amino acids. V lost 0 bases and J lost 0, with 7 bases in between. TCRdb processed the RT-PCR reads anew with MiXCR; each CDR3 protein has one entry. Among about 160,000 distinct CDR3 sequences listed, approximately 30% were seen once. The sample comprised blood, either unsorted or a sorted T cell fraction (not recorded which). This chain uses TRBV9 with TRBJ1-3; a possible D gene is TRBD1 (6 bases). This TCR was recovered from a human donor who was either an allogeneic HSCT recipient or a stem cell or donor lymphocyte infusion donor (not recorded which). It is not recorded whose cells these are; they may come from a transplant donor. CDR3 sequence: CASSVGTDSGNTIYF. The CDR3 nucleotides are TGTGCCAGCAGCGTAGGGACAGACTCTGGAAACACCATATATTTT.